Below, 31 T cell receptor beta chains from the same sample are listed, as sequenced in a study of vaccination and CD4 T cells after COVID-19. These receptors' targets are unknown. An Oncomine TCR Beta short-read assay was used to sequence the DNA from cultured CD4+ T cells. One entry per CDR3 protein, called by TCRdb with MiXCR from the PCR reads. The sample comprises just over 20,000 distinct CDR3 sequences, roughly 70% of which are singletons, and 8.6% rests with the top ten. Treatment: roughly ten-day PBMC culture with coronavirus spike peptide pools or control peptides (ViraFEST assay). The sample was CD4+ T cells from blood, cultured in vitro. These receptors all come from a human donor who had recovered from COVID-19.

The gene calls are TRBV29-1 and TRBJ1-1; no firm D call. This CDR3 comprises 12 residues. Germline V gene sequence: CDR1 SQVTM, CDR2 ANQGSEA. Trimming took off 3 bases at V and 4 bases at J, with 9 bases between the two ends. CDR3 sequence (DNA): TGCAGCGTTGATACGGGGTTCACTGAAGCTTTCTTT. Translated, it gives CSVDTGFTEAFF.

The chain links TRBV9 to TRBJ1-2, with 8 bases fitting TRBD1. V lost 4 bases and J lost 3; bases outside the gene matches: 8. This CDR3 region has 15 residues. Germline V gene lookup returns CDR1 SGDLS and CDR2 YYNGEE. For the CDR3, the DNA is TGTGCCAGCAGCTCAGGTTGGGACAGGCACTATGGCTACACCTTC. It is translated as CASSSGWDRHYGYTF. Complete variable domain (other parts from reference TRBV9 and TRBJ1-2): DSGVTQTPKHLITATGQRVTLRCSPRSGDLSVYWYQQSLDQGLQFLIQYYNGEERAKGNILERFSAQQFPDLHSELNLSSLELGDSALYFCASSSGWDRHYGYTFGSGTRLTVV.

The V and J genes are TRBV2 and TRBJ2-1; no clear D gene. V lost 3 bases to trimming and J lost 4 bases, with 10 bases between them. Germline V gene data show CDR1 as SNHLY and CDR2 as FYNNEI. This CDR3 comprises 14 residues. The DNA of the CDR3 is TGTGCCAGCAGTGATCAGGTGGCTTACAATGAGCAGTTCTTC. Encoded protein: CASSDQVAYNEQFF.

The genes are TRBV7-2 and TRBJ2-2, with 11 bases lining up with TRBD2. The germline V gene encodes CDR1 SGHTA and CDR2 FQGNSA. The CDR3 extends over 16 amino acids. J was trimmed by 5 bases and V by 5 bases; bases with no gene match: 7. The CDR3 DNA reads TGTGCCAGCAGCCCCCGACTAGCGGGAAGGACCGGGGAGCTGTTTTTT. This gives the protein CASSPRLAGRTGELFF.

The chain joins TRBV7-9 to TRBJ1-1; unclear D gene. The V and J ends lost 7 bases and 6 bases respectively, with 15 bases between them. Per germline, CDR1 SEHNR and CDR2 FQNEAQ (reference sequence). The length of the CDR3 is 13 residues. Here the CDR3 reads CASTTPRQAEAFF. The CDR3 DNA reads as TGTGCCAGCACCACACCGCGACAAGCTGAAGCTTTCTTT.

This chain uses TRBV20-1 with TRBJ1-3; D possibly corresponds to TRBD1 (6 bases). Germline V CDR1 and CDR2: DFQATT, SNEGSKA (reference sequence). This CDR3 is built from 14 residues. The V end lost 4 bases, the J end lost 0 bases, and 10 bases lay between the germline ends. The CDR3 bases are TGCAGTGCTAAGGACAGTGCCTCTGGAAACACCATATATTTT. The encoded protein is CSAKDSASGNTIYF.

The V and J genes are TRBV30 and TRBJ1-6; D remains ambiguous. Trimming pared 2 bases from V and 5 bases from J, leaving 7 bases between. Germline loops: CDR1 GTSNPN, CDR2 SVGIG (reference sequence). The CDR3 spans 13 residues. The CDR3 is CAWSPLNNSPLHF. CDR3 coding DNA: TGTGCCTGGAGTCCACTTAATAATTCACCCCTCCACTTT.

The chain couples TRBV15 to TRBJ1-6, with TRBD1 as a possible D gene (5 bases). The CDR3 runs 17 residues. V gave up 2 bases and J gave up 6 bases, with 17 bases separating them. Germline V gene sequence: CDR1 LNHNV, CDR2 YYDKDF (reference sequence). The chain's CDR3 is CATSRTGTMIFNSPLHF. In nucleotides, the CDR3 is TGTGCCACCAGCAGAACCGGGACCATGATATTTAATTCACCCCTCCACTTT.

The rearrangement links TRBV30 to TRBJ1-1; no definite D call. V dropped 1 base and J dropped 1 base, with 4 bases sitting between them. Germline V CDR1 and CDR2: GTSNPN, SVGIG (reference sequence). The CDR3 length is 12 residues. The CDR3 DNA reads TGTGCCTGGAGTGGAGGGAACACTGAAGCTTTCTTT. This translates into CAWSGGNTEAFF.

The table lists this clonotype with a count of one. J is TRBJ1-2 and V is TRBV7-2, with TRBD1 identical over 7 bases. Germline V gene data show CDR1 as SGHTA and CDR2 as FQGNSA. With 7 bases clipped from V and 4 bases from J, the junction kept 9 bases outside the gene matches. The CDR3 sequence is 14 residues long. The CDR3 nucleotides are TGTGCCAGCACCAGAGGGGGCCGGGGCTATGGCTACACCTTC. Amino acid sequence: CASTRGGRGYGYTF.

The CDR3, as DNA: TGCGCCAGCAGCTGGACTAGCGGGAGCCCAAACACCGGGGAGCTGTTTTTT. Residues: CASSWTSGSPNTGELFF. V is TRBV5-1 and J is TRBJ2-2; 13 nucleotides match TRBD2. Germline V gives CDR1 SGHRS, CDR2 YFSETQ. This CDR3 region has 17 residues. V was pared by 3 bases and J by 2 bases, with 4 bases of the junction left unmatched. Supplemented by reference TRBV5-1 and TRBJ2-2, the full variable domain reads KAGVTQTPRYLIKTRGQQVTLSCSPISGHRSVSWYQQTPGQGLQFLFEYFSETQRNKGNFPGRFSGRQFSNSRSEMNVSTLELGDSALYLCASSWTSGSPNTGELFFGEGSRLTVL.

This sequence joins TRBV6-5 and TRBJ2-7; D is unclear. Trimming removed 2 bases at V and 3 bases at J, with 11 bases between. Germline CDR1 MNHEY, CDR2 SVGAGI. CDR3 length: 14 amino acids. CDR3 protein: CASSYKWRDYEQYF. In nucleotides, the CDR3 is TGTGCCAGCAGTTACAAGTGGAGAGACTACGAGCAGTACTTC.

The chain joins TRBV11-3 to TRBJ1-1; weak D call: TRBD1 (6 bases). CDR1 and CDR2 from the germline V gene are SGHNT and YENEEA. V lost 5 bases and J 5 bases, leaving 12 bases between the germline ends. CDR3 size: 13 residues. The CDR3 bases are TGTGCCAGCAGCAGGAGAGGGGGGACTGAAGCTTTCTTT. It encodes CASSRRGGTEAFF.

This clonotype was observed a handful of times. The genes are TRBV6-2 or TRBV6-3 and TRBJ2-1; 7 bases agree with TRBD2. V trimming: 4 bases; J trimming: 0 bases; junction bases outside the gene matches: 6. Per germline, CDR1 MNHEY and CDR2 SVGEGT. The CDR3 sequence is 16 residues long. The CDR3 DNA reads TGTGCCAGCAGTTCTGGGGCGGGGGTCTCCTACAATGAGCAGTTCTTC. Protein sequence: CASSSGAGVSYNEQFF.

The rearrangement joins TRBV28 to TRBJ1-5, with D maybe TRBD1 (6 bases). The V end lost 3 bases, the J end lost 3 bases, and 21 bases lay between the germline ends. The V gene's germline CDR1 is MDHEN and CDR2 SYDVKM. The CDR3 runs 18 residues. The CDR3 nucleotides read TGTGCCAGCAGTTTCCGTAGAGACCACAGGGTCTTCAATCAGCCCCAGCATTTT. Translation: CASSFRRDHRVFNQPQHF.

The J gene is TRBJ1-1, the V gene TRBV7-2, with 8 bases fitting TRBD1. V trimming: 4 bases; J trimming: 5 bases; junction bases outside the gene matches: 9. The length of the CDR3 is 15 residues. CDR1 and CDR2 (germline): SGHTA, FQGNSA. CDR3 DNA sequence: TGTGCCAGCAGCTCTCGGACAGGGAGGAGGACTGAAGCTTTCTTT. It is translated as CASSSRTGRRTEAFF.

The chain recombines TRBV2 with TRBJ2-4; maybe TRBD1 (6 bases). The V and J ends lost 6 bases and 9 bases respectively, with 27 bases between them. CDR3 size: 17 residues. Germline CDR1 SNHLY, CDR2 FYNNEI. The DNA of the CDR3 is TGTGCCAGCAGAGGCCGTCCCGGACCTACCCGAGGGGGCATTCAGTACTTC. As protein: CASRGRPGPTRGGIQYF.

CDR3 coding DNA: TGTGCCAGCAGCTTAGTGGGAGGCGGTAACTATGGCTACACCTTC. As protein: CASSLVGGGNYGYTF. V and J are TRBV11-2 and TRBJ1-2; unclear D gene. There are 15 residues in the CDR3. V was pared by 1 base and J by 1 base, with 10 bases between. CDR1 SGHAT and CDR2 FQNNGV come from the germline V gene.

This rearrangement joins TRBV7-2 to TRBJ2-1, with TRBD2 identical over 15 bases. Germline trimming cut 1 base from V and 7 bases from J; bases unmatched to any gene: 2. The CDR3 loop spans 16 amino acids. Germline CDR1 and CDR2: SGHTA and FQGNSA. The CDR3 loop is CASSLEGTSGRNEQFF. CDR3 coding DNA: TGTGCCAGCAGCTTAGAGGGGACTAGCGGGAGGAATGAGCAGTTCTTC.

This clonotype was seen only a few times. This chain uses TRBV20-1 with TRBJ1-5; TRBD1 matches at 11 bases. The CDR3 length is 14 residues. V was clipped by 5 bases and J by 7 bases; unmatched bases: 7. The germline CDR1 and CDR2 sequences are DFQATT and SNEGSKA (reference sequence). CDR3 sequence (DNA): TGCAGTGCTGCCCGGGACAGGGGGGAACAGCCCCAGCATTTT. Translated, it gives CSAARDRGEQPQHF.

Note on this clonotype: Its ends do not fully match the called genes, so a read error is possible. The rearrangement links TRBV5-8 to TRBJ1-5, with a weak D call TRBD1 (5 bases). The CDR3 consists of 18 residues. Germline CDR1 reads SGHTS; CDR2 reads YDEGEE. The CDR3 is CTSTKMGLLRGTNQPQHF. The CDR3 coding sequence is TGTACCAGCACTAAGATGGGGCTACTCCGAGGAACTAATCAGCCCCAGCATTTT.

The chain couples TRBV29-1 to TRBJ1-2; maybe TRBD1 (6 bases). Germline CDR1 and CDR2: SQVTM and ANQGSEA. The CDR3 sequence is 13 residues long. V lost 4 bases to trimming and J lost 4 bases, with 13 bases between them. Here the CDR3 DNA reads TGCAGCGTTGTCCGGGGGCAGACCTATGGCTACACCTTC. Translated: CSVVRGQTYGYTF.

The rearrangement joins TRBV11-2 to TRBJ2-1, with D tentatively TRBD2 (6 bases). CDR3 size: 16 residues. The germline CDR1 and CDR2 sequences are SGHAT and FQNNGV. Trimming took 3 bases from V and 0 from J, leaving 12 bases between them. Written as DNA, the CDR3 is TGTGCCAGCAGCTTGGAGACAGCGGGCTCCTACAATGAGCAGTTCTTC. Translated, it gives CASSLETAGSYNEQFF.

CDR3 DNA: TGTGCCAGCAGCCTTCTAAGGTACGAGCAGTACTTC. This translates into CASSLLRYEQYF. The V gene is TRBV6-2 or TRBV6-3, the J gene TRBJ2-7; D ambiguous. The V end lost 6 bases, the J end lost 4 bases, and 10 bases lay between the germline ends. This CDR3 spans 12 amino acids. CDR1 and CDR2 (germline): MNHEY, SVGEGT.

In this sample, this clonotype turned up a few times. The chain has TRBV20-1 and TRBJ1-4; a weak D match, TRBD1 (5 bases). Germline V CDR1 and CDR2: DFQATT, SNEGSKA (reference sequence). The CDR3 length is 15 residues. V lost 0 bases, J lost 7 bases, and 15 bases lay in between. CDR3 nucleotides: TGCAGTGCTAGAGATGGTGGGACCCGGGGTGAAAAACTGTTTTTT. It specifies CSARDGGTRGEKLFF.

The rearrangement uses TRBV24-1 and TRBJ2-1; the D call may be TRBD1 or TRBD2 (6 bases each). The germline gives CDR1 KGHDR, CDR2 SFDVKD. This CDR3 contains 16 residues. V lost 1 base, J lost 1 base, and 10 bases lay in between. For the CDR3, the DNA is TGTGCCACCAGTGATTTCGTAGGGGGGTCCTACAATGAGCAGTTCTTC. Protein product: CATSDFVGGSYNEQFF.

The CDR3 here is CASSVEGYTEAFF. CDR3 DNA: TGTGCCAGCAGTGTCGAAGGGTACACTGAAGCTTTCTTT. The J gene is TRBJ1-1, the V gene TRBV2, with D unresolved. V gave up 4 bases and J gave up 3 bases, with 9 bases separating them. CDR3 length equals 13 residues. The V gene's germline CDR1 is SNHLY and CDR2 FYNNEI. The full variable domain, its missing parts supplied by reference TRBV2 and TRBJ1-1, is EPEVTQTPSHQVTQMGQEVILRCVPISNHLYFYWYRQILGQKVEFLVSFYNNEISEKSEIFDDQFSVERPDGSNFTLKIRSTKLEDSAMYFCASSVEGYTEAFFGQGTRLTVV.

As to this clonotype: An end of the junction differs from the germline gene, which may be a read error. This CDR3 is CSARLNKEQFF. CDR3 nucleotides: TGCAGTGCTAGATTAAACAAGGAGCAGTTCTTC. The genes are TRBV20-1 and TRBJ2-1; D unclear. Germline CDR1 DFQATT, CDR2 SNEGSKA (reference sequence). The CDR3 runs 11 residues.

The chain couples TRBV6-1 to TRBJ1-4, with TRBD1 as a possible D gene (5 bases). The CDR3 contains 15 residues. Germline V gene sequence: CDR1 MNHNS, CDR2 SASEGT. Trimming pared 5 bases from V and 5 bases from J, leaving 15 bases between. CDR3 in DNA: TGTGCCAGCAGTCGTGGCACAGGCCGAAATGAAAAACTGTTTTTT. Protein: CASSRGTGRNEKLFF.

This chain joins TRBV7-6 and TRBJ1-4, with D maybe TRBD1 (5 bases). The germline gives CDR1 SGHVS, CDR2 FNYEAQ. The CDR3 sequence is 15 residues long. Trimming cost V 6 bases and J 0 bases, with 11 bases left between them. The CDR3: CASSLTGTTNEKLFF. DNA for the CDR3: TGTGCCAGCAGTCTCACAGGAACAACTAATGAAAAACTGTTTTTT.

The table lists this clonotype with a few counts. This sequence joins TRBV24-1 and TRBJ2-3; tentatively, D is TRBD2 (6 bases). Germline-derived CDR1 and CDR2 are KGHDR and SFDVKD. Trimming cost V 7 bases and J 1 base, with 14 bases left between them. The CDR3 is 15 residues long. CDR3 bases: TGTGCCACCAGATCGGGCGGGGATCGCACAGATACGCAGTATTTT. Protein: CATRSGGDRTDTQYF.